The clone carrying this T cell receptor beta chain was counted between two and nine times. The antigen is undetermined. After removal of 2 bases from V and 5 bases from J, the junction contained 6 bases not matched to a gene. CDR3 size: 16 residues. Germline V lookup: CDR1 MNHEY, CDR2 SVGAGI. This record belongs to a study of cytomegalovirus exposure and HLA in healthy donors. The wider study: Samples from HLA-typed donors yielded some 85 million unique TCRs in an early data release.

Findings and limits, study-wide: Common viral pathogens seemed to be connected with several of the most significant clusters, according to a later analysis. In vitro experiments confirmed that a few CMV-associated chains were specific for CMV antigens. Cytomegalovirus association was assigned to under 200 TCR beta chains.

Both 60 Vbeta primers and 13 Jbeta primers went into the PCR. This table comes from immunoSEQ multiplex PCR, and its TCRdb copy is limited to in-frame clones, with some not included. This sample has more than 80,000 clones, with 70% to 85% found just once. Input material: PBMCs. The source is a man aged 55 to 69 in good health and CMV-seronegative. V and J are TRBV6-5 and TRBJ2-2, with 9 bases identical to TRBD1. CDR3 bases: TGTGCCAGCAGTTACCAACTCGGACAGGGGACCGGGGAGCTGTTTTTT. Protein product: CASSYQLGQGTGELFF.